This TCR beta chain was captured by sequencing in a study of beta chain features in type 1 diabetes. The study, taken as a whole, reports: The naive, central memory and Treg TCRB repertoires of patients appeared to be more similar to one another than those of healthy donors. When Type 1 diabetes patients were examined, their TCRB CDR3s proved moderately but significantly shorter in all four CD4+ subsets.

Comment on this clone: Its antigen is unidentified.

Per donor, one heparinised blood draw averaged around 110 mL. Sorting of CD4+ naive, central memory, regulatory and stem cell-like memory cells was performed via CD45RO/CCR7/CD25/CD127/CD95/CD27. Sorting gave populations that all exceeded 95% purity. There are 12 residues in the CDR3. Germline CDR1 reads MDHEN; CDR2 reads SYDVKM. V lost 10 bases and J lost 0, with 7 bases in between. As every portion of the isolated RNA was reverse transcribed, the sequencing read expressed TCRB transcripts. Repertoires were generated with immunoSEQ multiplex PCR, while TCRdb's copy carries only in-frame clones and drops some. Of about 160,000 clones in the sample, approximately 7.8% are singletons; the top ten hold 0.94%.

Material for sequencing was central memory CD4+ T cells from blood. J is TRBJ1-5 and V is TRBV28; D is possibly TRBD1 (5 bases). This TCR came from a woman aged 40 to 50 with type 1 diabetes. Here the CDR3 reads CATDSSNQPQHF. Here the CDR3 DNA reads TGTGCCACCGACAGTAGCAATCAGCCCCAGCATTTT.